The 29 T cell receptor beta chains listed next were all sequenced from one sample in a study of Ad26.COV2.S vaccination and SARS-CoV-2 variants. The method was immunoSEQ multiplex PCR; TCRdb's version includes in-frame clones alone and lacks a portion of them. The sample lists some 39,000 clones; approximately 80% were seen once. Source: peripheral blood, taken after recovery from COVID-19. The receptors come from a human donor who had recovered from COVID-19.

The chain uses TRBV18 and TRBJ2-3; no definite D call. Germline V gene sequence: CDR1 KGHSH, CDR2 LQKENI. The CDR3 is 13 residues long. The V end was cut by 3 bases, the J end by 6 bases, with 10 bases between. The CDR3 DNA reads TGTGCCAGCTCACCCCCCGTGGCCGATACGCAGTATTTT. Amino acid sequence: CASSPPVADTQYF.

This chain joins TRBV7-9 and TRBJ2-1, with unresolved D. The CDR3 totals 11 residues. The germline CDR1 and CDR2 sequences are SEHNR and FQNEAQ (reference sequence). The V and J ends lost 1 base and 9 bases respectively, with 4 bases between them. The CDR3 DNA sequence: TGTGCCAGCAGCTTAGGCGGTGAGCAGTTCTTC. Translation: CASSLGGEQFF.

The chain uses TRBV6-5 and TRBJ1-2; D is ambiguous. CDR3 length equals 13 residues. V gave up 2 bases and J gave up 4 bases, with 8 bases separating them. Germline V gene sequence: CDR1 MNHEY, CDR2 SVGAGI. CDR3 in DNA: TGTGCCAGCAGTTACGGTGGTTCCTATGGCTACACCTTC. Residues: CASSYGGSYGYTF.

This clone was seen more than once but under ten times. The chain couples TRBV9 to TRBJ2-2; D unresolved. From germline, CDR1 is SGDLS and CDR2 YYNGEE. Trimming removed 4 bases at V and 2 bases at J, with 9 bases between. CDR3 length: 14 amino acids. Here the CDR3 reads CASSQPQNTGELFF. The DNA for the CDR3 is TGTGCCAGCAGCCAGCCCCAAAACACCGGGGAGCTGTTTTTT.

This clone is a singleton in its sample. This chain links TRBV5-1 with TRBJ2-5; either TRBD1 or TRBD2 may fit D (5 bases each). Germline V CDR1 and CDR2: SGHRS, YFSETQ. The CDR3 sequence is 14 residues long. V was clipped by 0 bases and J by 5 bases, with 11 bases between them. The CDR3 reads CASSLAQGEETQYF. CDR3 bases: TGCGCCAGCAGCTTGGCCCAGGGAGAGGAGACCCAGTACTTC.

The V call is TRBV18, the J call TRBJ1-2; no definite D call. The CDR3 extends over 14 amino acids. Per the germline V gene, CDR1 is KGHSH and CDR2 is LQKENI. Trimming removed 3 bases at V and 4 bases at J, with 12 bases between. CDR3 coding DNA: TGTGCCAGCTCACCTGGCACCCTCGGCTATGGCTACACCTTC. As protein: CASSPGTLGYGYTF.

This chain uses TRBV7-6 with TRBJ2-1, with a weak D call TRBD2 (7 bases). The CDR3 totals 15 residues. CDR1 SGHVS and CDR2 FNYEAQ come from the germline V gene. V dropped 6 bases and J dropped 6 bases, with 18 bases sitting between them. The CDR3 protein is CASRKGGGGVNEQFF. CDR3 in DNA: TGTGCCAGCAGGAAAGGGGGGGGAGGAGTCAATGAGCAGTTCTTC. Full variable domain (missing parts from reference TRBV7-6 and TRBJ2-1): GAGVSQSPRYKVTKRGQDVALRCDPISGHVSLYWYRQALGQGPEFLTYFNYEAQQDKSGLPNDRFSAERPEGSISTLTIQRTEQRDSAMYRCASRKGGGGVNEQFFGPGTRLTVL.

The chain combines TRBV5-1 with TRBJ2-1; TRBD2 matches 9 bases. CDR3 length equals 15 residues. The trim removed 3 bases at V and 8 bases at J, leaving 9 bases unmatched. Germline V lookup: CDR1 SGHRS, CDR2 YFSETQ. CDR3 sequence (DNA): TGCGCCAGCAGCTCCCAGCGGGGGGCAGGCGATGAGCAGTTCTTC. It translates to CASSSQRGAGDEQFF.

This clone was recorded once. This chain uses TRBV27 with TRBJ2-3; D is ambiguous. The germline V gene encodes CDR1 MNHEY and CDR2 SMNVEV (reference sequence). The CDR3 covers 8 residues. Trimming pared 9 bases from V and 8 bases from J, leaving 3 bases between. CDR3 loop: CARTTQYF. CDR3 DNA sequence: TGTGCCAGGACTACGCAGTATTTT.

The chain combines TRBV5-1 with TRBJ2-5; TRBD1 is a possible D gene (6 bases). The CDR3 length is 16 residues. Deletions cut 6 bases from V and 2 bases from J, with 20 bases between. Germline-derived CDR1 and CDR2 are SGHRS and YFSETQ. The CDR3 here is CASTYLPGVQQETQYF. As DNA, the CDR3 is TGCGCCAGCACTTACCTCCCAGGGGTGCAACAAGAGACCCAGTACTTC.

The chain uses TRBV3-1 (or the pseudogene TRBV3-2) and TRBJ1-2; D is unclear. Trimming pared 8 bases from V and 3 bases from J, leaving 13 bases between. The germline V gene has CDR1 LGHDT and CDR2 YNNKEL (reference sequence). CDR3 length: 13 residues. CDR3 nucleotide sequence: TGTGCCAGCGCCGCCGGTGGGGACTATGGCTACACCTTC. Translating it yields CASAAGGDYGYTF.

This rearrangement joins TRBV28 to TRBJ2-7; D is perhaps TRBD2 (6 bases). V was trimmed by 5 bases and J by 4 bases, leaving 15 bases between them. The CDR3 covers 14 residues. Germline V gives CDR1 MDHEN, CDR2 SYDVKM. The CDR3 sequence is CASSRTGVRYEQYV. CDR3 coding DNA: TGTGCCAGCAGTAGGACGGGGGTGAGGTACGAGCAGTACGTC.

The CDR3 region is CASKLRDSNTEAFF. In DNA form, the CDR3 reads TGCGCCAGCAAGCTCCGGGACTCGAACACTGAAGCTTTCTTT. This chain connects TRBV5-1 to TRBJ1-1; D might be TRBD1 (5 bases). Germline assignment: CDR1 SGHRS and CDR2 YFSETQ. V dropped 6 bases and J dropped 1 base, with 13 bases sitting between them. CDR3 length: 14 residues.

J is TRBJ2-3 and V is TRBV18; 10 nucleotides agree with TRBD2. Germline assignment: CDR1 KGHSH and CDR2 LQKENI. V dropped 2 bases and J dropped 3; count of bases not matched to a gene: 17. This CDR3 has 20 residues. CDR3 sequence reads: CASSPRFESSGGLVTDTQYF. CDR3 in DNA: TGTGCCAGCTCACCAAGATTCGAATCTAGCGGGGGCCTGGTAACAGATACGCAGTATTTT.

The chain joins TRBV6-1 to TRBJ1-2; 8 bases map to TRBD1. From germline, CDR1 is MNHNS and CDR2 SASEGT. The CDR3 has 15 residues. V dropped 3 bases and J dropped 5; count of bases not matched to a gene: 8. CDR3 in DNA: TGTGCCAGCAGTGAGTCGCAGGGGGCCTTTTATGGCTACACCTTC. This gives the protein CASSESQGAFYGYTF.

This clone was counted between two and nine times. The chain has TRBV3-1 (or the pseudogene TRBV3-2) and TRBJ1-2; TRBD1 is a possible D gene (6 bases). V dropped 0 bases and J dropped 4 bases, with 9 bases sitting between them. The V gene's germline CDR1 is LGHDT and CDR2 YNNKEL (reference sequence). The CDR3 has 14 residues. Here the CDR3 DNA reads TGTGCCAGCAGCCAAGAGGGCAGGGGCTATGGCTACACCTTC. Protein product: CASSQEGRGYGYTF.

This clone appeared a single time. This chain links TRBV19 with TRBJ1-2; D is uncertain. CDR1 and CDR2 from the germline V gene are LNHDA and SQIVND (reference sequence). This CDR3 has 13 amino acids. Trimming removed 6 bases from V and 5 bases from J, with 13 bases in between. CDR3 bases: TGTGCCAGTAGCCTCGCGGCCGGGTATGGCTACACCTTC. This translates into CASSLAAGYGYTF.

The chain employs TRBV6-1 and TRBJ2-1; 7 nucleotides line up with TRBD2. V lost 1 base and J lost 10; bases outside the gene matches: 4. Germline-derived CDR1 and CDR2 are MNHNS and SASEGT. CDR3 size: 13 residues. The CDR3 protein is CASSEEREGEQFF. The CDR3 DNA sequence: TGTGCCAGCAGTGAAGAAAGGGAGGGGGAGCAGTTCTTC.

This clone has only one observation. J is TRBJ1-3 and V is TRBV12-5; D may be TRBD1 (6 bases). This CDR3 is built from 19 residues. CDR1 LGHNT and CDR2 FRNRAP come from the germline V gene. V lost 0 bases and J 1 base, leaving 19 bases between the germline ends. This CDR3 reads CASGLVFFLGQKSGNTIYF. Here the CDR3 DNA reads TGTGCTAGTGGTTTGGTATTTTTTTTGGGACAAAAGTCTGGAAACACCATATATTTT.

V usage is TRBV5-8 and J usage is TRBJ2-7, with 7 bases matching TRBD1. This CDR3 contains 15 residues. The ends lost 4 bases at V and 1 base at J; junction bases unmatched: 8. Germline V gene data show CDR1 as SGHTS and CDR2 as YDEGEE. In DNA, the CDR3 is TGTGCCAGCAGCCGGGACAGCCAAGTTTCCTACGAGCAGTACGTC. Its translation: CASSRDSQVSYEQYV.

The chain carries TRBV7-9 and TRBJ1-1, with TRBD1 as a possible D gene (5 bases). The CDR3 has 14 residues. V was clipped by 6 bases and J by 3 bases, with 14 bases between them. CDR1 and CDR2 (germline): SEHNR, FQNEAQ (reference sequence). This chain's CDR3 is CASSQGGVDTEAFF. The CDR3 nucleotides read TGTGCCAGCAGTCAGGGTGGGGTGGACACTGAAGCTTTCTTT.

This clone was observed once. V gene TRBV30 combines with J gene TRBJ2-3, with TRBD2 identical over 9 bases. The CDR3 covers 14 residues. Germline V gene data show CDR1 as GTSNPN and CDR2 as SVGIG (reference sequence). V shed 8 bases, J shed 1 base, and the junction held 7 bases outside the gene matches. CDR3 bases: TGTGCCGGCGGGGGGGCTAGCCGCACAGATACGCAGTATTTT. It codes for CAGGGASRTDTQYF.

V is TRBV10-1 and J is TRBJ2-3; D remains unclear. The ends were cut back, 2 bases at V and 10 bases at J, with 10 bases in the middle. Germline CDR1 WNHNN, CDR2 SYGVQD (reference sequence). The length of the CDR3 is 12 residues. CDR3 sequence (DNA): TGCGCCAGCAGTGAGGGATCCCTTTCGCAGTATTTT. Translated: CASSEGSLSQYF.

The chain recombines TRBV2 with TRBJ1-5; possibly TRBD1 for D (6 bases). The CDR3 is made up of 13 amino acids. The V end lost 8 bases, the J end lost 5 bases, and 13 bases lay between the germline ends. Germline lookup yields CDR1 SNHLY and CDR2 FYNNEI. The DNA of the CDR3 is TGTGCCAGCCTTTCCCGACAGGATCAGCCCCAGCATTTT. Amino acid sequence: CASLSRQDQPQHF.

The chain carries TRBV12-5 and TRBJ1-6; D uncertain. V lost 1 base to trimming and J lost 10 bases, with 14 bases between them. Per germline, CDR1 LGHNT and CDR2 FRNRAP. The CDR3 has 15 amino acids. The chain's CDR3 is CASGLGITGRSPLHF. DNA for the CDR3: TGTGCTAGTGGTTTGGGGATTACTGGACGGTCACCCCTCCACTTT.

V usage is TRBV19 and J usage is TRBJ2-4, with D unclear. V gave up 3 bases and J gave up 0 bases, with 6 bases separating them. This CDR3 has 14 residues. Germline CDR1 and CDR2: LNHDA and SQIVND (reference sequence). CDR3 bases: TGTGCCAGTAGTATTCCCGTAGCCAAAAACATTCAGTACTTC. Translation gives CASSIPVAKNIQYF.

The chain employs TRBV6-5 and TRBJ1-2; 10 bases are shared with TRBD1. V shed 7 bases, J shed 8 bases, and the junction held 10 bases outside the gene matches. Per the germline V gene, CDR1 is MNHEY and CDR2 is SVGAGI. The CDR3 sequence is 14 residues long. CDR3 nucleotides: TGTGCCAGCATCGCACCCGGGACAGGGGACGGCTACACCTTC. It is translated as CASIAPGTGDGYTF.

The rearrangement uses TRBV29-1 and TRBJ2-5; D possibly corresponds to TRBD2 (7 bases). The CDR3 spans 14 residues. V lost 7 bases and J lost 2, with 17 bases in between. Germline-derived CDR1 and CDR2 are SQVTM and ANQGSEA. CDR3 protein: CSAAGTSRQETQYF. Here the CDR3 DNA reads TGCAGCGCAGCGGGGACAAGTCGACAAGAGACCCAGTACTTC.

V is TRBV5-1 and J is TRBJ2-1; 8 bases map to TRBD2. V lost 3 bases and J lost 6; bases outside the gene matches: 2. The CDR3 covers 13 residues. Germline CDR1 SGHRS, CDR2 YFSETQ. The DNA of the CDR3 is TGCGCCAGCAGCTCCCTAGCGGGCAATGAGCAGTTCTTC. Translation: CASSSLAGNEQFF.